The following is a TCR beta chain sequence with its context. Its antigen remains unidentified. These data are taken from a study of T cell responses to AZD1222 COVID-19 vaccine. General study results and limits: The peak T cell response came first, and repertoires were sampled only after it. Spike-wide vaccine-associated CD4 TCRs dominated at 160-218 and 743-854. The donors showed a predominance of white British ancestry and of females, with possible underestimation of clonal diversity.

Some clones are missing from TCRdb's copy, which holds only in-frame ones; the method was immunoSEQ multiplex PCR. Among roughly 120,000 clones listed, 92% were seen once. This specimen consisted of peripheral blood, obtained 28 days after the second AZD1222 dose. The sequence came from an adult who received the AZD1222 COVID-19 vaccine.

This CDR3 reads CASSLGTDSNQPQHF. CDR3 sequence (DNA): TGTGCCAGCAGCTTGGGGACAGATAGCAATCAGCCCCAGCATTTT. This chain uses TRBV5-6 with TRBJ1-5; a weak D match, TRBD1 (6 bases). From germline, CDR1 is SGHDT and CDR2 YYEEEE. The CDR3 is 15 amino acids. V lost 0 bases and J lost 0, with 7 bases in between.